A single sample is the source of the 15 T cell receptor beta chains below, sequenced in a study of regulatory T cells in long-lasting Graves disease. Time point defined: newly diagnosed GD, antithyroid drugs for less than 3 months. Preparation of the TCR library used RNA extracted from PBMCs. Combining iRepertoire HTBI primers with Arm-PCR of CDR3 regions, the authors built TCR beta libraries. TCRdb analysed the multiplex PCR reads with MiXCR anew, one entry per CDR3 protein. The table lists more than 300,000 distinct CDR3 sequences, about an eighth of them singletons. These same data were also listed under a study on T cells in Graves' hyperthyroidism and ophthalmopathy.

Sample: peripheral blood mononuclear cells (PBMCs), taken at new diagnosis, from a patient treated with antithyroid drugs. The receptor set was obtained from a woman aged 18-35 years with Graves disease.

The CDR3 nucleotides are TGCAGTGCTTTTCGGTGGGGAACGTCCAAAAACATTCAGTACTTC. This sequence encodes CSAFRWGTSKNIQYF. The genes are TRBV20-1 and TRBJ2-4, with no clear D. CDR1 and CDR2 from the germline V gene are DFQATT and SNEGSKA (reference sequence). Trimming took 5 bases from V and 2 from J, leaving 16 bases between them. The length of the CDR3 is 15 residues.

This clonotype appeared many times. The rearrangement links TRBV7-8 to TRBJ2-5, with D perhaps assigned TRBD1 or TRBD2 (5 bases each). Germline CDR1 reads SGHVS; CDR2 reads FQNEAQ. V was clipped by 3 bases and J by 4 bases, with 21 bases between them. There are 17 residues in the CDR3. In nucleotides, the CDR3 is TGTGCCAGCAGCTTGGTAAACCGGGAAGTTACAGGAGAGACCCAGTACTTC. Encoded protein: CASSLVNREVTGETQYF.

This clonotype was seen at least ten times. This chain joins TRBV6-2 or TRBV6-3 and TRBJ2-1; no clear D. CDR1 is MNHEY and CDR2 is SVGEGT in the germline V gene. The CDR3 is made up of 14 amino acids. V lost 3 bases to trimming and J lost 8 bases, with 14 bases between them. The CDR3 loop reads CASSYFGSFDEQFF. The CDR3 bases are TGTGCCAGCAGTTATTTCGGAAGCTTCGATGAGCAGTTCTTC.

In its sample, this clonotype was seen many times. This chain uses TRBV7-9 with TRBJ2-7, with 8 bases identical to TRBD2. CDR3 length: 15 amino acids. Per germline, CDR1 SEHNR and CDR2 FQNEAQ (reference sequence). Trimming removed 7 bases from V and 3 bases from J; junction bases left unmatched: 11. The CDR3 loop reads CASTPAGGGGYEQYF. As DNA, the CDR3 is TGTGCCAGCACTCCTGCGGGGGGAGGTGGCTACGAGCAGTACTTC.

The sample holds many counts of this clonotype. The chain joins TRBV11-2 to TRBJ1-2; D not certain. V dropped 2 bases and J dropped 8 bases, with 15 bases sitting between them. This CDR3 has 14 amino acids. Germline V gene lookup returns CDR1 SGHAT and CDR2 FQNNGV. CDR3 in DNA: TGTGCCAGCAGCTTATTCCGATCCTCGGGGGGCTACACCTTC. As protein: CASSLFRSSGGYTF. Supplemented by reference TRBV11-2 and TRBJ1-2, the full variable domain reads EAGVAQSPRYKIIEKRQSVAFWCNPISGHATLYWYQQILGQGPKLLIQFQNNGVVDDSQLPKDRFSAERLKGVDSTLKIQPAKLEDSAVYLCASSLFRSSGGYTFGSGTRLTVV.

This chain's CDR3 is CATSDGPLYEQYF. The CDR3 DNA sequence: TGTGCCACCAGTGATGGACCACTCTACGAGCAGTACTTC. The chain is built from TRBV24-1 and TRBJ2-7; no firm D call. V was clipped by 3 bases and J by 3 bases, with 8 bases between them. Germline CDR1 is KGHDR and CDR2 is SFDVKD. The length of the CDR3 is 13 residues.

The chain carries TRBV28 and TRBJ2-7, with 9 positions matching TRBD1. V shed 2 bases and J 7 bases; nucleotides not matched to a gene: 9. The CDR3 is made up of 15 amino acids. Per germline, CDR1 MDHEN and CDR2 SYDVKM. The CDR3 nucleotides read TGTGCCAGCAGTTTAATACCTGGACAGGGGAGGGAGCAGTACGTC. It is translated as CASSLIPGQGREQYV.

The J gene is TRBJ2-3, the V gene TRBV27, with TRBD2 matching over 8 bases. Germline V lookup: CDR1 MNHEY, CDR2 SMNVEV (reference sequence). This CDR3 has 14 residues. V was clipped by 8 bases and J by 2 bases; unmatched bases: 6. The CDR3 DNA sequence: TGTGCCAGCTCCGGGGGGGCTATCACAGATACGCAGTATTTT. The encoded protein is CASSGGAITDTQYF.

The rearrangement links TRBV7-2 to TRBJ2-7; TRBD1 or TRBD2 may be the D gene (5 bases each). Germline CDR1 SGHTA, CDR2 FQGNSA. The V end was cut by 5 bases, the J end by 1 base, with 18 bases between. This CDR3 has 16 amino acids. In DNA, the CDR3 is TGTGCCAGCAGCGGACCAGGACAAAGCGGTTCCTACGAGCAGTACGTC. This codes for CASSGPGQSGSYEQYV.

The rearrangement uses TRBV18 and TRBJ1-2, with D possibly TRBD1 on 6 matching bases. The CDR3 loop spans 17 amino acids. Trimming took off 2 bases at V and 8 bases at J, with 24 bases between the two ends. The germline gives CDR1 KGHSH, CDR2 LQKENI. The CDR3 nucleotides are TGTGCCAGCTCACCATCGCAGAGAGACCCGGACAGCGGGGGCTACACCTTC. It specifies CASSPSQRDPDSGGYTF.

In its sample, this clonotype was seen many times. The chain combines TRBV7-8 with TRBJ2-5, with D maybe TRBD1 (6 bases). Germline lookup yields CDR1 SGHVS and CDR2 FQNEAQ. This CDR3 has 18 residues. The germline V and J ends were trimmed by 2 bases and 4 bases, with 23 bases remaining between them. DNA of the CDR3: TGTGCCAGCAGCTTAAGTCCCCGGGTGGGGGCTAGGCGAGAGACCCAGTACTTC. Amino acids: CASSLSPRVGARRETQYF.

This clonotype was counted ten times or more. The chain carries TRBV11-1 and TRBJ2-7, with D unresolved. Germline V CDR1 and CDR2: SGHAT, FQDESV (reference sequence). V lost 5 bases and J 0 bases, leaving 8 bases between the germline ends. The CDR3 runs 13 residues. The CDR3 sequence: CASSKVNSYEQYF. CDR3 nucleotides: TGTGCCAGCAGCAAAGTTAACTCCTACGAGCAGTACTTC. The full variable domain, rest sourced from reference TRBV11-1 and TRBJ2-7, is EAEVAQSPRYKITEKSQAVAFWCDPISGHATLYWYRQILGQGPELLVQFQDESVVDDSQLPKDRFSAERLKGVDSTLKIQPAELGDSAMYLCASSKVNSYEQYFGPGTRLTVT.

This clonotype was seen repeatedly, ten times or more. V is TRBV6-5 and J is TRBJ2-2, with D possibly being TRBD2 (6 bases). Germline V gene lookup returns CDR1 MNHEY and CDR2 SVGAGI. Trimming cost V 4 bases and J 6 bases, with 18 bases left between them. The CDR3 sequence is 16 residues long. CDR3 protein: CASSSPSGSQAGELFF. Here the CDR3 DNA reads TGTGCCAGCAGTTCCCCATCCGGGAGTCAAGCCGGGGAGCTGTTTTTT.

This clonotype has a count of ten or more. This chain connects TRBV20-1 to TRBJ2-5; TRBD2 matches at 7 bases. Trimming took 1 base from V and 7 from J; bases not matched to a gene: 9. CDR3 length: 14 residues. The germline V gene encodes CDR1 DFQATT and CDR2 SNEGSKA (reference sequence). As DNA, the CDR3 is TGCAGTGCTAGAGTTGAGCGGGGTGGCGGGACCCAGTACTTC. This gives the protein CSARVERGGGTQYF.

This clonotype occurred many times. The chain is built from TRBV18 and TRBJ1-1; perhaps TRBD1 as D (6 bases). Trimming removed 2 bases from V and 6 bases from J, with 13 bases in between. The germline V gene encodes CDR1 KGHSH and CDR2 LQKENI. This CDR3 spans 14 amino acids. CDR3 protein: CASSPKDRVAEAFF. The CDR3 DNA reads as TGTGCCAGCTCACCAAAGGACAGAGTAGCTGAAGCTTTCTTT.